The sequence of this T cell receptor (beta chain) was determined in a study of vaccination and CD4 T cells after COVID-19 (dated by TCRdb to 2021 to 2024). Broadly, across the study: Convalescent patients had a positive SARS-CoV-2 result on nasal swab PCR, and of these patients, fewer than ten had mild disease and one had severe disease. The convalescent cohort included six males and four females, with two Hispanic individuals, seven Caucasians, two Asians and one multiracial person. Participants received two doses of either the Pfizer-BioNTech BNT162b2 vaccine (n=8) or the Moderna mRNA-1273 vaccine (n=2). Post-COVID blood samples were collected from convalescent patients a median of roughly 100 days after diagnosis, with a range of about 35 to 161 days. The time from the second vaccine dose to post-vaccine blood sampling had a median of roughly 70 days and ranged from about 12 to 241 days. Overlapping spike peptide pools from SARS-CoV-2 and from the common cold coronaviruses HCoV-NL63, HCoV-OC43 and HCoV-229E were used as culture stimuli. Control cultures received a CEFX viral epitope pool as the positive control, an HIV-1 Nef peptide pool as the negative control, or no peptide. In 9 to 11 COVID-19 convalescent patients and a few infection-naive healthy vaccine recipients, researchers compared the spike-specific CD4+ TCR repertoire from before mRNA vaccination with the repertoire from after.

The library came from PCR. At the Johns Hopkins FTIC core, DNA from the cultured CD4+ T cells underwent TCR sequencing with the Oncomine TCR Beta short-read assay. The QIAamp micro DNA kit was used to extract genomic DNA from the cultured CD4+ T cells. Oncomine TCR Beta libraries from cultured CD4+ T cells were pooled with unique dual indexes and sequenced on an Illumina iSeq 100. On the authors' methods: Non-productive sequences were removed, and CDR3s not starting with C, not ending with F or W, or shorter than 7 amino acids were discarded. The MANAFEST web application was used to identify antigen-specific clonotypes by comparing peptide-stimulated wells against reference wells and other culture wells. An FDR below 0.05, an odds ratio above 5, and a productive frequency above 0.1% in at least two of three replicate wells were required for clones to be considered positive. Cross-reactive clonotypes were defined as significantly expanded in both SARS-CoV-2 spike wells and at least one common cold coronavirus spike condition. Using R version 3.6.1, CDR3 homology was evaluated through Levenshtein distances (stringdist) along with unrooted phylogenetic trees (ape). TCRdb took the public reads, trimmed them with fastp at Q25, ran MiXCR for clone calling and kept in-frame beta chains. Rows with one shared CDR3 protein collapse into an entry with the most common genes and DNA. These V and J calls rely on TCRdb rather than the paper's analysis. This sample holds 13,000 or so distinct CDR3 sequences; under 80% were observed only once. The top ten hold about an eighth of the sample.

In the paper's terms, the treatment or condition label means: approximately 9-day PBMC culture with coronavirus spike peptide pools or control peptides (ViraFEST assay). The ViraFEST assay was used in the study, in which antigen-specific T cells were expanded with peptide pools and expanded clonotypes were subsequently identified by TCR sequencing. The convalescent patients' positive SARS-CoV-2 PCR tests were from March to December 2020, which was before the Alpha, Beta and Delta variants emerged in the United States. Each well held millions of PBMCs cultured in IMDM containing about 5% human AB serum and about 10 IU/ml IL-2, with 8.5 to 10 ug/ml peptide pools added. Half of the culture medium was replaced with fresh IL-2-containing medium on days 3 and 7. After 10 to 11 days of culture, CD4+ T cells were isolated by negative selection with the EasySep CD4+ T cell isolation kit. PBMCs were separated from whole blood using Ficoll-Paque Plus gradient centrifugation and then either used fresh or cryopreserved at -140C. Culture conditions were generally each tested in triplicate wells.

Remarks on this clonotype: There is no known antigen for this receptor. Per-base quality was not reported, and no clone a single base away is much larger than it.

On the study overall, not on this receptor specifically: In convalescent patients, nearly all vaccine-specific clones (304 of 307) were found to be mono-reactive for SARS-CoV-2 spike rather than cross-reactive with common cold coronaviruses. The median number of SARS-CoV-2-reactive clonotypes rose from fewer than 25 after infection to 30 to 45 after vaccination, but the change was not significant. Among convalescent patients, a median about 90% of the SARS-CoV-2-reactive clones seen after vaccination appeared only after vaccination, which suggests priming specific to the vaccine. The study included relatively few convalescent patients and did not analyze early timepoints after natural infection.

The TCR comes from a human donor who had recovered from COVID-19. What was sequenced was CD4+ T cells from blood, cultured in vitro.

The CDR3 in this case is CASSPGTPPLHF. At the DNA level, the sequence is TGCGCCAGCAGCCCCGGGACGCCACCCCTCCACTTT. The chain is encoded by TRBV5-1 joined to TRBJ1-6; TRBD1 is a possible D gene, resting on 5 matching bases. The CDR3 measures 12 amino acids from cysteine to phenylalanine. The entry retains the CDR3 DNA only, 36 bases that are in frame from base 1. The germline V gene provides CDR1 SGHRS and CDR2 YFSETQ. V loses 4 bases, J loses 11 bases, and the germline ends lie 10 bases apart.